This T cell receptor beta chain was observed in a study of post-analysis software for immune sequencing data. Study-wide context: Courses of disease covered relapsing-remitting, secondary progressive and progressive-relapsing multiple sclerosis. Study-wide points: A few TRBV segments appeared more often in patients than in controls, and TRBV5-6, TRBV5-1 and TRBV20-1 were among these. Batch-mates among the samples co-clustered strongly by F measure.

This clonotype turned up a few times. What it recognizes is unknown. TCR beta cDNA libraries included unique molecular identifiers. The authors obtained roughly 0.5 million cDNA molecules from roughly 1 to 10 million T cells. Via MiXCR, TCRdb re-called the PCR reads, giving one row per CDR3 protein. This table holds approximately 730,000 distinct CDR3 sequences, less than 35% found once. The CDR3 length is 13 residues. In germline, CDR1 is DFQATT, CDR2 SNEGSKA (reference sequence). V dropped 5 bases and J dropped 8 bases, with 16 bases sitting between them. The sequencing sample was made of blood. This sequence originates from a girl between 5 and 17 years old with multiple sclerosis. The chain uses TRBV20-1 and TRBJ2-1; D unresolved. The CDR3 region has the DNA TGCAGTGCTGACCCCACGCTTCCGGATGAGCAGTTCTTC. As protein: CSADPTLPDEQFF.